A single sample gave rise to the 27 T cell receptor beta chains below, sequenced in a study of technical replicates of blood from a few donors. Produced via immunoSEQ multiplex PCR; TCRdb's table is partial and in-frame only. The sample has roughly 13,000 clones, 85% to 95% seen once; the top ten hold around 7%. The sequencing sample was made of PBMCs. These receptors originate from a human donor in good health.

The chain links TRBV19 to TRBJ2-3; 13 bases map to TRBD2. The germline gives CDR1 LNHDA, CDR2 SQIVND (reference sequence). The V and J ends lost 6 bases and 2 bases, in that order; junction bases with no gene match: 11. The CDR3 spans 18 residues. The CDR3, as DNA: TGTGCCAGTAGCCCCCGATTACTAGCGGGAGGGCCCACAGATACGCAGTATTTT. Its translation: CASSPRLLAGGPTDTQYF.

The CDR3 bases are TGTGCCAGCTCACCCCTCCAAGAGACCCAGTACTTC. This gives the protein CASSPLQETQYF. V and J are TRBV18 and TRBJ2-5; D unclear. Trimming left V 3 bases short and J 1 base short, with 3 bases between. This CDR3 has 12 residues. Per the germline V gene, CDR1 is KGHSH and CDR2 is LQKENI.

This clone was observed a single time. This chain links TRBV4-1 with TRBJ2-7; perhaps TRBD1 as D (5 bases). This CDR3 region has 15 residues. V dropped 3 bases and J dropped 2 bases, with 14 bases sitting between them. Per the germline V gene, CDR1 is MGHRA and CDR2 is YSYEKL. Written as DNA, the CDR3 is TGCGCCAGCAGCCAGGCAGGACAAGGGCCCTACGAGCAGTACTTC. It encodes CASSQAGQGPYEQYF.

This chain connects TRBV5-8 to TRBJ1-1; possibly TRBD1 for D (5 bases). This CDR3 is built from 14 residues. V shed 4 bases and J shed 9 bases, with 19 bases lying between them. The germline V gene has CDR1 SGHTS and CDR2 YDEGEE. The DNA of the CDR3 is TGTGCCAGCAGCCAGGAATATTCGGGGGTCAAAGCTTTCTTT. The encoded protein is CASSQEYSGVKAFF.

This clone was found a few times. The chain joins TRBV14 to TRBJ1-1, with TRBD1 matching over 7 bases. The germline gives CDR1 SGHDN, CDR2 FVKESK. There are 15 residues in the CDR3. Trimming at V came to 5 bases and at J to 0 bases, leaving 6 bases not matched to a gene. CDR3 in amino acids: CASSRTGGMNTEAFF. The CDR3 DNA is TGTGCCAGCAGCAGGACAGGTGGTATGAACACTGAAGCTTTCTTT. Combining the CDR3 with reference TRBV14 and TRBJ1-1 gives the whole variable domain EAGVTQFPSHSVIEKGQTVTLRCDPISGHDNLYWYRRVMGKEIKFLLHFVKESKQDESGMPNNRFLAERTGGTYSTLKVQPAELEDSGVYFCASSRTGGMNTEAFFGQGTRLTVV.

This sequence joins TRBV28 and TRBJ1-1; 7 bases fit TRBD1. V shed 4 bases, J shed 4 bases, and the junction held 12 bases outside the gene matches. Germline values: CDR1 MDHEN, CDR2 SYDVKM. This CDR3 comprises 16 residues. DNA of the CDR3: TGTGCCAGCAGTTCCCCCCGGACAGGCGAGTCCACTGAAGCTTTCTTT. It yields the protein CASSSPRTGESTEAFF.

The chain uses TRBV2 and TRBJ2-7; D possibly corresponds to TRBD1 (6 bases). Trimming took off 0 bases at V and 4 bases at J, with 16 bases between the two ends. The CDR3 consists of 16 residues. Per the germline V gene, CDR1 is SNHLY and CDR2 is FYNNEI. CDR3 sequence: CASSEALPGQIYEQYF. CDR3 nucleotide sequence: TGTGCCAGCAGTGAAGCGCTTCCTGGACAGATATACGAGCAGTACTTC.

J is TRBJ2-1 and V is TRBV11-3, with 13 nucleotides matching TRBD2. V dropped 4 bases and J dropped 3; count of bases not matched to a gene: 3. Germline V gives CDR1 SGHNT, CDR2 YENEEA. The CDR3 is 16 residues long. The CDR3 DNA reads TGTGCCAGCAGCTCCGGGACTAGCGGGATCTACAATGAGCAGTTCTTC. Its translation is CASSSGTSGIYNEQFF.

The rearrangement joins TRBV2 to TRBJ2-7, with 12 bases that match TRBD1. The germline V gene has CDR1 SNHLY and CDR2 FYNNEI. This CDR3 contains 15 residues. With 6 bases clipped from V and 3 bases from J, the junction kept 6 bases outside the gene matches. The CDR3 bases are TGTGCCAGCAGACAGGGACAGGGGGCCTTCTACGAGCAGTACTTC. Protein sequence: CASRQGQGAFYEQYF. Looking up the rest from reference TRBV2 and TRBJ2-7 gives the full variable domain: EPEVTQTPSHQVTQMGQEVILRCVPISNHLYFYWYRQILGQKVEFLVSFYNNEISEKSEIFDDQFSVERPDGSNFTLKIRSTKLEDSAMYFCASRQGQGAFYEQYFGPGTRLTVT.

The chain carries TRBV28 and TRBJ1-3; 7 bases are shared with TRBD2. The end of the DNA aligns better with TRBJ2-2, so the J call may be wrong. The CDR3 is 13 residues long. Germline CDR1 and CDR2: MDHEN and SYDVKM. The CDR3: CASSSTSPGELFF. CDR3 coding DNA: TGTGCCAGCAGTTCGACTAGCCCCGGGGAGCTGTTTTTT.

This chain links TRBV18 with TRBJ1-1; the match to TRBD1 covers 10 bases. Germline V CDR1 and CDR2: KGHSH, LQKENI. V lost 4 bases, J lost 3 bases, and 11 bases stayed unmatched. The length of the CDR3 is 17 residues. The CDR3 coding sequence is TGTGCCAGCTCACGGGGGACAGGGGCGTTCTTCTACACTGAAGCTTTCTTT. Encoded protein: CASSRGTGAFFYTEAFF.

The chain recombines TRBV4-2 with TRBJ2-1; TRBD2 matches at 11 bases. In germline, CDR1 is LGHNA, CDR2 YNFKEQ. The CDR3 is made up of 17 amino acids. The V segment lost 3 bases and the J segment 2 bases; nucleotides outside the gene matches: 6. For the CDR3, the DNA is TGTGCCAGCAGCCAGACCTTAGCGGGAGGGCCCTACAATGAGCAGTTCTTC. This translates into CASSQTLAGGPYNEQFF.

This sequence joins TRBV5-1 and TRBJ2-5; 10 bases map to TRBD2. In germline, CDR1 is SGHRS, CDR2 YFSETQ. The V segment lost 0 bases and the J segment 5 bases; nucleotides outside the gene matches: 7. This CDR3 comprises 16 residues. Here the CDR3 DNA reads TGCGCCAGCAGCTTGGGCGCTAGCGGGAGTGGCGAGACCCAGTACTTC. It is translated as CASSLGASGSGETQYF.

This CDR3 is CAIRMGQLDTGELFF. The CDR3 nucleotides are TGTGCCATCAGGATGGGACAGCTAGACACCGGGGAGCTGTTTTTT. The chain joins TRBV7-7 to TRBJ2-2, with 7 bases matching TRBD1. The junction had 11 bases not matched to a gene; V was cut back by 10 bases and J by 3 bases. This CDR3 is built from 15 residues. Germline values: CDR1 SSHAT, CDR2 FNYEAQ (reference sequence).

This chain connects TRBV4-1 to TRBJ2-1; the match to TRBD2 covers 8 bases. Per the germline V gene, CDR1 is MGHRA and CDR2 is YSYEKL. J gave up 9 bases and V 2 bases, and 12 bases lay outside the gene matches. The CDR3 spans 16 residues. The CDR3 loop is CASSQPLGLGVGEQFF. The CDR3 nucleotides read TGCGCCAGCAGCCAACCCCTGGGACTAGGGGTAGGTGAGCAGTTCTTC.

The rearrangement uses TRBV30 and TRBJ2-7, with TRBD2 matching over 11 bases. This CDR3 has 13 amino acids. The V and J ends lost 5 bases and 7 bases, in that order; junction bases with no gene match: 7. Germline V gene sequence: CDR1 GTSNPN, CDR2 SVGIG (reference sequence). CDR3 coding DNA: TGTGCCTGGGACCTAGCGGGAGGCGGAGAGCAGTACTTC. Its protein product is CAWDLAGGGEQYF.

This chain links TRBV6-5 with TRBJ2-1; the match to TRBD2 covers 8 bases. Trimming removed 7 bases from V and 4 bases from J; junction bases left unmatched: 9. The germline V gene encodes CDR1 MNHEY and CDR2 SVGAGI. The CDR3 consists of 15 residues. The DNA of the CDR3 is TGTGCCAGCACCTTCTTAGCGGGACGTTACAATGAGCAGTTCTTC. Protein product: CASTFLAGRYNEQFF.

The gene calls are TRBV7-9 and TRBJ1-4; TRBD1 agrees at 7 bases. The CDR3 spans 15 residues. Germline-derived CDR1 and CDR2 are SEHNR and FQNEAQ (reference sequence). V lost 4 bases and J lost 4; bases outside the gene matches: 6. The CDR3 sequence: CASSSTGLGNEKLFF. The CDR3 region has the DNA TGTGCCAGCAGCTCGACAGGGTTGGGTAATGAAAAACTGTTTTTT.

The CDR3 DNA is TGCGCCAGCAGCGACGGGTCGGGACTAGGAAGGACCGGGGAGCTGTTTTTT. Encoded protein: CASSDGSGLGRTGELFF. The chain combines TRBV4-1 with TRBJ2-2; 8 bases agree with TRBD2. V lost 5 bases and J lost 5; bases outside the gene matches: 13. The CDR3 is 17 residues long. Germline V lookup: CDR1 MGHRA, CDR2 YSYEKL.

This sequence joins TRBV28 and TRBJ2-6, with no clear D. This CDR3 spans 17 amino acids. Trimming shortened V by 8 bases and J by 0 bases, and 17 bases separated the two germline ends. CDR1 is MDHEN and CDR2 is SYDVKM in the germline V gene. In nucleotides, the CDR3 is TGTGCCAGCGTCCGCGCAGGCTCTTTCTCTGGGGCCAACGTCCTGACTTTC. It is translated as CASVRAGSFSGANVLTF.

V usage is TRBV7-9 and J usage is TRBJ2-2; 7 bases line up with TRBD1. The CDR3 totals 16 residues. The J segment lost 1 base and the V segment lost 7 bases, leaving 9 bases of the junction unmatched. Germline lookup yields CDR1 SEHNR and CDR2 FQNEAQ (reference sequence). CDR3 sequence: CASKGARPLNTGELFF. The CDR3 DNA reads TGTGCCAGCAAGGGGGCGAGGCCTCTGAACACCGGGGAGCTGTTTTTT.

The table lists this clone with a count of one. The chain employs TRBV28 and TRBJ2-2; 9 bases are a match to TRBD2. There are 19 residues in the CDR3. Germline V gene sequence: CDR1 MDHEN, CDR2 SYDVKM. With 4 bases clipped from V and 0 bases from J, the junction kept 12 bases outside the gene matches. The CDR3 loop is CASSWLLAGGGTNTGELFF. The DNA of the CDR3 is TGTGCCAGCAGTTGGTTACTAGCGGGCGGGGGGACGAACACCGGGGAGCTGTTTTTT.

The V and J genes are TRBV5-5 and TRBJ1-2; perhaps TRBD1 as D (6 bases). Trimming stripped 2 bases from V and 3 bases from J, with 17 bases between. Germline CDR1 is SGHKS and CDR2 is YYEKEE (reference sequence). This CDR3 spans 16 amino acids. CDR3 sequence: CASSFPLSTGYYGYTF. Written as DNA, the CDR3 is TGTGCCAGCAGCTTTCCACTTTCTACAGGGTACTATGGCTACACCTTC. The full variable domain, in which reference TRBV5-5 and TRBJ1-2 provide the parts outside the CDR3, is DAGVTQSPTHLIKTRGQQVTLRCSPISGHKSVSWYQQVLGQGPQFIFQYYEKEERGRGNFPDRFSARQFPNYSSELNVNALLLGDSALYLCASSFPLSTGYYGYTFGSGTRLTVV.

The V call is TRBV28, the J call TRBJ2-7; 9 bases fit TRBD2. The germline V gene has CDR1 MDHEN and CDR2 SYDVKM. This CDR3 has 17 residues. The trim removed 4 bases at V and 2 bases at J, leaving 12 bases unmatched. The CDR3 loop reads CASSSPLLAGPTYEQYF. The CDR3 nucleotides read TGTGCCAGCAGTTCCCCCTTACTAGCGGGTCCAACCTACGAGCAGTACTTC.

In its sample, this clone was seen once. The gene calls are TRBV6-1 and TRBJ1-4; D possibly corresponds to TRBD1 (6 bases). CDR1 is MNHNS and CDR2 is SASEGT in the germline V gene. V lost 0 bases and J lost 8, with 13 bases in between. The CDR3 spans 15 residues. The CDR3 loop reads CASSEARGGVEKLFF. Written as DNA, the CDR3 is TGTGCCAGCAGTGAAGCGAGGGGGGGGGTGGAAAAACTGTTTTTT.

The chain carries TRBV21-1 and TRBJ1-1; the table names TRBD1, a call not compared with the DNA. TRBV21-1 is classified as a pseudogene. There are 15 residues in the CDR3. CDR3 nucleotides: TGTGCCAGCACTCTTACAGGGGGTCGGAACACTGAAGCTTTCTTT. Amino acids: CASTLTGGRNTEAFF.

The V gene is TRBV27, the J gene TRBJ2-3; D call uncertain. Germline assignment: CDR1 MNHEY and CDR2 SMNVEV (reference sequence). Trimming left V 11 bases short and J 2 bases short, with 14 bases between. There are 13 residues in the CDR3. For the CDR3, the DNA is TGTGCCTCACGAACTGGAGACACAGATACGCAGTATTTT. Residues: CASRTGDTDTQYF.